One and the same sample provided the 31 T cell receptor beta chains below, sequenced in a study of T cell repertoires in cytomegalovirus infection. TCRdb re-called the reads with MiXCR, one entry per CDR3 protein. The sample shows 50,000 or so distinct CDR3 sequences, approximately 22% of them seen only once. No antigen has been assigned to these receptors. Sequencing was done on a sample of PBMCs, sequenced either directly or after in vitro stimulation (not recorded which). Receptor source: a human donor in good health (CMV status not recorded). Some clones in this sample may be carry-over from other donors' samples.

This rearrangement joins TRBV6-6 to TRBJ2-5; D gene uncertain. The CDR3 sequence is 15 residues long. Trimming cost V 7 bases and J 0 bases, with 15 bases left between them. CDR1 and CDR2 from the germline V gene are MNHNY and SVGAGI (reference sequence). CDR3 region: CASTPSWGYQETQYF. CDR3 bases: TGTGCCAGCACCCCCAGCTGGGGTTACCAAGAGACCCAGTACTTC.

This rearrangement joins TRBV7-4 to TRBJ1-4, with D possibly being TRBD1 (5 bases). This CDR3 spans 15 amino acids. V lost 3 bases and J lost 5, with 13 bases in between. The germline gives CDR1 SGHVT, CDR2 SQSDAQ. The CDR3 spells CASSLGLMMNEKLFF. CDR3 DNA: TGTGCCAGCAGCTTGGGGCTCATGATGAATGAAAAACTGTTTTTT.

This clonotype has just a few counts. V gene TRBV20-1 combines with J gene TRBJ2-7, with 10 bases identical to TRBD2. Losses at the gene ends were 6 bases for V and 6 bases for J; bases not matched to a gene: 17. Germline CDR1 and CDR2: DFQATT and SNEGSKA (reference sequence). The CDR3 is made up of 16 amino acids. CDR3 sequence: CSATWAASGGHAEQYF. The CDR3 DNA reads TGCAGTGCCACTTGGGCGGCTAGCGGGGGCCACGCCGAGCAGTACTTC.

This clonotype has a handful of counts. The rearrangement uses TRBV7-8 and TRBJ2-5; D is undetermined. This CDR3 has 12 amino acids. The ends were cut back, 3 bases at V and 5 bases at J, with 7 bases in the middle. CDR1 SGHVS and CDR2 FQNEAQ come from the germline V gene. The CDR3 nucleotides read TGTGCCAGCAGCTTGAACGTGGAGACCCAGTACTTC. Its protein product is CASSLNVETQYF.

This clonotype was seen a handful of times. This rearrangement joins TRBV6-1 to TRBJ2-1; no definite D call. This CDR3 contains 12 residues. Germline CDR1 reads MNHNS; CDR2 reads SASEGT. V gave up 10 bases and J gave up 0 bases, with 7 bases separating them. CDR3 in amino acids: CATVFSYNEQFF. CDR3 sequence (DNA): TGTGCCACCGTTTTCTCCTACAATGAGCAGTTCTTC.

The chain has TRBV15 and TRBJ1-6; tentatively, D is TRBD1 (5 bases). V lost 5 bases and J 10 bases, leaving 12 bases between the germline ends. The CDR3 totals 13 residues. The germline CDR1 and CDR2 sequences are LNHNV and YYDKDF (reference sequence). CDR3: CATSGGYGSPLHF. For the CDR3, the DNA is TGTGCCACCAGCGGGGGATATGGATCACCCCTCCACTTT.

This clonotype has more than one count but fewer than ten. This chain connects TRBV10-3 to TRBJ2-3; D unresolved. Per germline, CDR1 ENHRY and CDR2 SYGVKD. This CDR3 spans 15 amino acids. V shed 2 bases and J shed 4 bases, with 13 bases lying between them. The CDR3 DNA reads as TGTGCCATCAGTGAGCGGCGCGGCAAGGCAGATACGCAGTATTTT. Translated: CAISERRGKADTQYF.

This sequence joins TRBV6-2 or TRBV6-3 and TRBJ2-1, with TRBD1 matching over 10 bases. V dropped 5 bases and J dropped 9; count of bases not matched to a gene: 10. The CDR3 spans 15 residues. Germline V gives CDR1 MNHEY, CDR2 SVGEGT. CDR3: CASSRPGQGLSEQFF. In DNA form, the CDR3 reads TGTGCCAGCAGTCGACCGGGACAGGGGTTAAGTGAGCAGTTCTTC.

V and J are TRBV27 and TRBJ1-5, with 8 bases aligning to TRBD1. The junction had 6 bases not matched to a gene; V was cut back by 6 bases and J by 5 bases. Germline V CDR1 and CDR2: MNHEY, SMNVEV (reference sequence). This CDR3 has 14 amino acids. CDR3 protein: CASSLTGVDQPQHF. The CDR3 bases are TGTGCCAGCAGCCTGACAGGGGTGGATCAGCCCCAGCATTTT.

As for this clonotype: It may be a read error: a sequence one base away is much more abundant. The rearrangement joins TRBV7-3 to TRBJ2-5; 7 positions agree with TRBD1. The CDR3 totals 15 residues. V shed 5 bases, J shed 5 bases, and the junction held 11 bases outside the gene matches. Germline V gene lookup returns CDR1 SGHTA and CDR2 FQGTGA. CDR3 coding DNA: TGTGCCAGCAGCCTAGAGGGGGCAAAATCGGAGACCCAGTACTTC. Protein product: CASSLEGAKSETQYF.

The table lists this clonotype with many counts. The chain uses TRBV20-1 and TRBJ2-5; D may be TRBD2 (5 bases). This CDR3 has 14 residues. CDR1 is DFQATT, CDR2 SNEGSKA, per germline (reference sequence). V lost 6 bases and J 4 bases, leaving 18 bases between the germline ends. CDR3 in DNA: TGCAGTGCCCCGACGCAGGAACTAGGAGAGACCCAGTACTTC. Its protein is CSAPTQELGETQYF.

The chain carries TRBV3-1 and TRBJ2-3; 13 nucleotides line up with TRBD2. The CDR3 is 15 amino acids. V was pared by 1 base and J by 7 bases, with 2 bases of the junction left unmatched. Per the germline V gene, CDR1 is LGHDT and CDR2 is YNNKEL (reference sequence). CDR3 in DNA: TGTGCCAGCAGCCAAGGGACTAGCGGGGGATATACGCAGTATTTT. Residues: CASSQGTSGGYTQYF.

The gene calls are TRBV12-3 or TRBV12-4 and TRBJ2-7; D is unclear. V lost 6 bases and J lost 0, with 9 bases in between. CDR3 length: 13 amino acids. Here the CDR3 DNA reads TGTGCCAGCAGGGCGTCCAGCTCCTACGAGCAGTACTTC. Translated, it gives CASRASSSYEQYF.

V and J are TRBV12-3 or TRBV12-4 and TRBJ2-3; 9 nucleotides line up with TRBD2. V was pared by 4 bases and J by 0 bases, with 14 bases of the junction left unmatched. The CDR3 runs 19 residues. The CDR3 DNA follows: TGTGCCAGCAGTTGGCCGGCTAGCGGGACGTCGACTAGCACAGATACGCAGTATTTT. This sequence encodes CASSWPASGTSTSTDTQYF.

This chain uses TRBV28 with TRBJ2-3, with TRBD2 identical over 9 bases. This CDR3 is 15 amino acids long. Germline V gene lookup returns CDR1 MDHEN and CDR2 SYDVKM. V shed 4 bases and J 6 bases; nucleotides not matched to a gene: 8. The CDR3 is CASSSPAGGSDTQYF. CDR3 bases: TGTGCCAGCAGTTCCCCAGCGGGGGGATCGGATACGCAGTATTTT.

This clonotype was detected many times. The rearrangement links TRBV2 to TRBJ1-4; 9 positions match TRBD1. The CDR3 covers 14 residues. In germline, CDR1 is SNHLY, CDR2 FYNNEI. Trimming at V came to 7 bases and at J to 5 bases, leaving 5 bases not matched to a gene. The CDR3 bases are TGTGCCAGCATAGGAGGGACAGGGAATGAAAAACTGTTTTTT. Protein: CASIGGTGNEKLFF.

The chain links TRBV6-6 to TRBJ2-5; possibly TRBD2 for D (6 bases). V was clipped by 2 bases and J by 4 bases, with 8 bases between them. The CDR3 extends over 13 amino acids. CDR1 MNHNY and CDR2 SVGAGI come from the germline V gene (reference sequence). The chain's CDR3 is CASSYPGVETQYF. The CDR3 DNA is TGTGCCAGCAGTTACCCGGGGGTAGAGACCCAGTACTTC.

CDR3 DNA: TGTGCCAGCAGCCAAGCGAGGTTCCGATCAGATACGCAGTATTTT. As protein: CASSQARFRSDTQYF. The gene calls are TRBV3-1 and TRBJ2-3; D gene unclear. V was pared by 1 base and J by 4 bases, with 12 bases between. The CDR3 has 15 residues. Germline lookup yields CDR1 LGHDT and CDR2 YNNKEL (reference sequence).

This clonotype has ten or more counts. V is TRBV7-2 and J is TRBJ2-3; D is uncertain. V lost 0 bases and J 2 bases, leaving 12 bases between the germline ends. Germline V gene data show CDR1 as SGHTA and CDR2 as FQGNSA. This CDR3 has 16 amino acids. The chain's CDR3 is CASSLANRRYTDTQYF. CDR3 bases: TGTGCCAGCAGCTTAGCGAACCGGCGATACACAGATACGCAGTATTTT.

This clonotype was seen more than once but under ten times. V and J are TRBV7-6 and TRBJ2-1, with 8 bases matching TRBD2. This CDR3 has 16 residues. Germline V gene lookup returns CDR1 SGHVS and CDR2 FNYEAQ. V lost 1 base, J lost 6 bases, and 8 bases stayed unmatched. As DNA, the CDR3 is TGTGCCAGCAGCTTAGGGGGGACTAGAGGGCTCAATGAGCAGTTCTTC. It is translated as CASSLGGTRGLNEQFF.

This clonotype occurred many times. The chain carries TRBV25-1 and TRBJ1-2; the D is unclear. Germline V gene sequence: CDR1 MGHDK, CDR2 SYGVNS. The CDR3 is 14 residues long. V gave up 5 bases and J gave up 3 bases, with 13 bases separating them. The CDR3, as DNA: TGTGCCAGCAGTCAAACTTGGGCAGACTATGGCTACACCTTC. This sequence encodes CASSQTWADYGYTF.

The V call is TRBV12-3 or TRBV12-4, the J call TRBJ2-2; D remains ambiguous. The CDR3 runs to 19 residues. The germline V and J ends were trimmed by 6 bases and 0 bases, with 23 bases remaining between them. The CDR3 sequence is CASSPRVAKPRTNTGELFF. The CDR3 region has the DNA TGTGCCAGCAGCCCCCGGGTCGCGAAGCCTAGAACGAACACCGGGGAGCTGTTTTTT.

This clonotype showed up just a few times. The V call is TRBV11-1, the J call TRBJ2-2; a weak D match, TRBD1 (5 bases). The V gene's germline CDR1 is SGHAT and CDR2 FQDESV (reference sequence). With 5 bases removed from V and 0 bases from J, the gap between germline ends came to 10 bases. The CDR3 covers 15 residues. The CDR3 nucleotides read TGTGCCAGCAGCAAAGACAGTCCGAACACCGGGGAGCTGTTTTTT. This translates into CASSKDSPNTGELFF. Combining the CDR3 with reference TRBV11-1 and TRBJ2-2 gives the whole variable domain EAEVAQSPRYKITEKSQAVAFWCDPISGHATLYWYRQILGQGPELLVQFQDESVVDDSQLPKDRFSAERLKGVDSTLKIQPAELGDSAMYLCASSKDSPNTGELFFGEGSRLTVL.

This clonotype showed up just a few times. This sequence joins TRBV7-9 and TRBJ2-2; perhaps TRBD2 as D (5 bases). V shed 2 bases and J shed 2 bases, with 12 bases lying between them. The CDR3 consists of 16 residues. Germline values: CDR1 SEHNR, CDR2 FQNEAQ (reference sequence). This CDR3 reads CASSLTRLRNTGELFF. CDR3 nucleotides: TGTGCCAGCAGCTTAACTAGACTGAGAAACACCGGGGAGCTGTTTTTT. The full variable domain, with the rest looked up from reference TRBV7-9 and TRBJ2-2, is DTGVSQNPRHKITKRGQNVTFRCDPISEHNRLYWYRQTLGQGPEFLTYFQNEAQLEKSRLLSDRFSAERPKGSFSTLEIQRTEQGDSAMYLCASSLTRLRNTGELFFGEGSRLTVL.

This clonotype was observed a handful of times. DNA for the CDR3: TGTGCCAGCAGTTTGGGAAGTAGTCCCGGGGAGCTGTTTTTT. Translating gives CASSLGSSPGELFF. V and J are TRBV27 and TRBJ2-2; no definite D call. The CDR3 has 14 amino acids. The V end was cut by 3 bases, the J end by 6 bases, with 11 bases between. The germline CDR1 and CDR2 sequences are MNHEY and SMNVEV (reference sequence).

This clonotype was observed a single time. The V call is TRBV29-1, the J call TRBJ1-1, with D perhaps TRBD1 (6 bases). Germline CDR1 is SQVTM and CDR2 is ANQGSEA. With 6 bases removed from V and 0 bases from J, the gap between germline ends came to 17 bases. This CDR3 contains 15 residues. The CDR3 DNA follows: TGCAGCGTCCGTAGACTGGGGGGGCTGAACACTGAAGCTTTCTTT. Protein sequence: CSVRRLGGLNTEAFF.

This clonotype showed up just a few times. This chain joins TRBV6-6 and TRBJ2-1, with 9 nucleotides matching TRBD2. This CDR3 comprises 19 residues. Germline CDR1 is MNHNY and CDR2 is SVGAGI (reference sequence). V trimming: 2 bases; J trimming: 0 bases; junction bases outside the gene matches: 11. The CDR3 spells CASSYPSGTKATSYNEQFF. The CDR3 coding sequence is TGTGCCAGCAGTTACCCTAGCGGGACAAAAGCTACCTCCTACAATGAGCAGTTCTTC.

This clonotype was recorded many times. The gene calls are TRBV4-2 and TRBJ2-3, with D perhaps given as TRBD1 or TRBD2 (5 bases each). V lost 4 bases, J lost 11 bases, and 16 bases lay in between. In germline, CDR1 is LGHNA, CDR2 YNFKEQ. This CDR3 has 13 amino acids. CDR3 protein: CASSLDRDQGQYF. DNA for the CDR3: TGTGCCAGCAGCCTGGACCGGGACCAGGGGCAGTATTTT.

A single count supports this clonotype. This could be a read error, since a much larger clone is one nucleotide away. The V gene is TRBV7-6, the J gene TRBJ2-1, with D tentatively TRBD1 (5 bases). This CDR3 is built from 15 residues. The germline CDR1 and CDR2 sequences are SGHVS and FNYEAQ. CDR3 region: CAGRPLETANNEQFF. Written as DNA, the CDR3 is TGTGCCGGCAGACCCCTTGAGACAGCTAACAATGAGCAGTTCTTC. The whole variable domain, filled in from reference TRBV7-6 and TRBJ2-1, reads GAGVSQSPRYKVTKRGQDVALRCDPISGHVSLYWYRQALGQGPEFLTYFNYEAQQDKSGLPNDRFSAERPEGSISTLTIQRTEQRDSAMYRCAGRPLETANNEQFFGPGTRLTVL.

The chain combines TRBV20-1 with TRBJ1-5; 9 bases map to TRBD1. After removal of 4 bases from V and 5 bases from J, the junction contained 9 bases not matched to a gene. This CDR3 region has 15 residues. Germline CDR1 reads DFQATT; CDR2 reads SNEGSKA (reference sequence). CDR3 region: CSAKTGGFGDQPQHF. The CDR3 DNA is TGCAGTGCTAAGACAGGGGGTTTTGGGGATCAGCCCCAGCATTTT.

This sequence joins TRBV5-1 and TRBJ2-3; 10 bases agree with TRBD2. The junction had 2 bases not matched to a gene; V was cut back by 0 bases and J by 4 bases. Germline loops: CDR1 SGHRS, CDR2 YFSETQ. This CDR3 has 15 residues. This CDR3 is CASSLVGLAADTQYF. The CDR3 DNA reads as TGCGCCAGCAGCTTGGTAGGACTAGCGGCAGATACGCAGTATTTT.